Following are 14 T cell receptor beta chains from one sample sequenced in a study of shared clonotypes between healthy human individuals. Measured with immunoSEQ multiplex PCR; TCRdb has only the in-frame clones, and not every one. Of approximately 2.1 million clones in the sample, more than 85% were seen once. The source material was naive CD4+ T cells from PBMCs. Subset given: CD45RA+ positively selected. All receptors derive from a man between 18 and 29 years old in good health. Some clones in this sample may be carry-over from other donors' samples.

The CDR3 DNA reads as TGTGCCAGTAGCAAGCGACAGAGCAATCAGCCCCAGCATTTT. It is translated as CASSKRQSNQPQHF. This chain connects TRBV19 to TRBJ1-5; TRBD1 is a possible D gene (5 bases). CDR1 and CDR2 from the germline V gene are LNHDA and SQIVND (reference sequence). Trimming shortened V by 6 bases and J by 1 base, and 10 bases separated the two germline ends. There are 14 residues in the CDR3.

The rearrangement joins TRBV27 to TRBJ1-5; D not resolved. V lost 3 bases and J lost 4, with 10 bases in between. This CDR3 is 14 amino acids long. Germline CDR1 MNHEY, CDR2 SMNVEV (reference sequence). This CDR3 is CASSFGTDNQPQHF. The CDR3 DNA sequence: TGTGCCAGCAGTTTTGGCACAGATAATCAGCCCCAGCATTTT.

This clone was seen more than once but under ten times. This sequence joins TRBV19 and TRBJ1-5, with 7 positions matching TRBD1. The V gene's germline CDR1 is LNHDA and CDR2 SQIVND (reference sequence). Losses at the gene ends were 9 bases for V and 4 bases for J; bases not matched to a gene: 12. There are 15 residues in the CDR3. CDR3 loop: CARGNLQGPNQPQHF. CDR3 nucleotides: TGTGCCAGAGGGAACTTACAGGGGCCTAATCAGCCCCAGCATTTT.

The chain carries TRBV5-1 and TRBJ2-7, with no clear D. V lost 5 bases, J lost 2 bases, and 11 bases lay in between. The length of the CDR3 is 13 residues. Germline assignment: CDR1 SGHRS and CDR2 YFSETQ. CDR3 nucleotides: TGCGCCAGCAGTAATGGTGCAGCCTACGAGCAGTACTTC. It specifies CASSNGAAYEQYF.

The J gene is TRBJ1-1, the V gene TRBV19; the match to TRBD1 covers 8 bases. Germline values: CDR1 LNHDA, CDR2 SQIVND (reference sequence). There are 14 residues in the CDR3. V lost 9 bases, J lost 4 bases, and 10 bases stayed unmatched. The DNA of the CDR3 is TGTGCCAGCTTTCTACAGGGGGACGGCACTGAAGCTTTCTTT. Amino acids: CASFLQGDGTEAFF.

The CDR3 DNA reads as TGTGCCAGCAGCCCGAATTGGGAATCTGAAAAACTGTTTTTT. Encoded protein: CASSPNWESEKLFF. The genes are TRBV5-6 and TRBJ1-4, with D unresolved. This CDR3 has 14 residues. Trimming cost V 4 bases and J 7 bases, with 14 bases left between them. The germline V gene has CDR1 SGHDT and CDR2 YYEEEE.

This rearrangement joins TRBV5-5 to TRBJ1-2, with D unresolved. CDR1 is SGHKS and CDR2 is YYEKEE in the germline V gene (reference sequence). This CDR3 comprises 13 residues. V was cut by 5 bases and J by 2 bases, with 10 bases left in between. The CDR3 DNA is TGTGCCAGCAGGCCTGAGCCGAACTATGGCTACACCTTC. Translation gives CASRPEPNYGYTF.

The chain recombines TRBV5-4 with TRBJ2-1; 7 positions agree with TRBD2. Germline CDR1 and CDR2: SGHNT and YYREEE (reference sequence). V shed 0 bases and J 5 bases; nucleotides not matched to a gene: 8. CDR3 length: 16 residues. CDR3 DNA: TGTGCCAGCAGCTTGGCGTATGCGGGAGTCCACAATGAGCAGTTCTTC. Translation: CASSLAYAGVHNEQFF.

This chain's CDR3 is CAIGALATGEQYF. Written as DNA, the CDR3 is TGTGCCATCGGGGCGCTAGCCACGGGCGAGCAGTACTTC. This chain uses TRBV10-3 with TRBJ2-7, with D possibly called TRBD1 or TRBD2 (5 bases each). The V gene's germline CDR1 is ENHRY and CDR2 SYGVKD. V was cut by 8 bases and J by 6 bases, with 17 bases left in between. There are 13 residues in the CDR3.

J is TRBJ1-1 and V is TRBV29-1; perhaps TRBD1 as D (5 bases). The CDR3 contains 13 residues. From germline, CDR1 is SQVTM and CDR2 ANQGSEA. V was cut by 5 bases and J by 2 bases, with 12 bases left in between. Here the CDR3 reads CSVMRDRNTEAFF. The CDR3 nucleotides read TGCAGCGTTATGAGAGACAGAAACACTGAAGCTTTCTTT.

The chain links TRBV6-6 to TRBJ2-3, with D possibly matching TRBD2 (7 bases). Germline V CDR1 and CDR2: MNHNY, SVGAGI (reference sequence). V gave up 2 bases and J gave up 6 bases, with 12 bases separating them. The CDR3 length is 14 residues. This CDR3 is CASSYPTGGDTQYF. DNA of the CDR3: TGTGCCAGCAGTTACCCCACGGGGGGCGATACGCAGTATTTT.

J is TRBJ2-7 and V is TRBV27; D gene unclear. V was clipped by 0 bases and J by 4 bases, with 25 bases between them. The CDR3 length is 19 residues. CDR1 and CDR2 (germline): MNHEY, SMNVEV (reference sequence). CDR3 protein: CASSLSYSRNPIIAYEQYF. CDR3 nucleotide sequence: TGTGCCAGCAGTTTATCGTACTCGAGGAACCCGATAATAGCATACGAGCAGTACTTC.

The CDR3 DNA is TGCAGCGTTGATCGCCTCTACAATGAGCAGTTCTTC. Translated: CSVDRLYNEQFF. J is TRBJ2-1 and V is TRBV29-1; D gene uncertain. Germline-derived CDR1 and CDR2 are SQVTM and ANQGSEA. V was clipped by 3 bases and J by 3 bases, with 6 bases between them. The CDR3 is 12 amino acids.

This chain links TRBV5-4 with TRBJ2-1, with a tentative D call TRBD2 (6 bases). V lost 2 bases, J lost 4 bases, and 13 bases lay in between. The CDR3 contains 15 residues. Germline-derived CDR1 and CDR2 are SGHNT and YYREEE (reference sequence). The CDR3: CASSLIQRGYNEQFF. As DNA, the CDR3 is TGTGCCAGCAGCTTAATACAACGGGGGTACAATGAGCAGTTCTTC.